Listed below are T cell receptor beta chains from one sample, sequenced in a study of blood T cell repertoires in COVID-19. Clones were sequenced by immunoSEQ multiplex PCR, and TCRdb holds only the in-frame ones, with some missing. The table records a few hundred thousand clones, approximately 85% of them present only once. Sequencing was performed on peripheral blood. The receptor set was obtained from a woman between 70 and 85 years old with COVID-19, enrolled during active disease. Both conserved end residues are part of each CDR3. Each record gives: clone size, CDR3 length, J gene, D gene, V gene, CDR3 protein, CDR3 DNA. The D gene is left open where the match is weak. Expanded clones get a size class; other rows say once, few or many, or leave the size out.

abundance: once
len: 14
j_gene: TRBJ1-2
d_gene: TRBD1
v_gene: TRBV7-2
CDR3aa: CASSLRQGNYGYTF
CDR3nt: TGTGCCAGCAGCTTAAGACAGGGAAACTATGGCTACACCTTC

abundance: .
len: 16
j_gene: TRBJ2-1
d_gene: .
v_gene: TRBV6-5
CDR3aa: CASSWTGSSSYNEQFF
CDR3nt: TGTGCCAGCAGTTGGACGGGATCTAGCTCCTACAATGAGCAGTTCTTC

abundance: .
len: 15
j_gene: TRBJ2-7
d_gene: TRBD2
v_gene: TRBV7-2
CDR3aa: CASSTGLAGLYEQYF
CDR3nt: TGTGCCAGCAGCACGGGACTAGCGGGACTCTACGAGCAGTACTTC

abundance: .
len: 14
j_gene: TRBJ2-7
d_gene: TRBD1
v_gene: TRBV15
CDR3aa: CATSSDGQAYEQYF
CDR3nt: TGTGCCACCAGCAGTGACGGACAGGCCTACGAGCAGTACTTC

abundance: once
len: 14
j_gene: TRBJ1-2
d_gene: .
v_gene: TRBV21-1
CDR3aa: CASSKDGGSYGYTF
CDR3nt: TGTGCCAGCAGCAAAGACGGCGGAAGCTATGGCTACACCTTC

abundance: few
len: 15
j_gene: TRBJ2-1
d_gene: TRBD2
v_gene: TRBV18
CDR3aa: CASSEGLAHGNEQFF
CDR3nt: TGTGCCAGCTCCGAAGGACTAGCGCATGGTAATGAGCAGTTCTTC

abundance: .
len: 16
j_gene: TRBJ2-1
d_gene: TRBD1
v_gene: TRBV10-1
CDR3aa: CASSRPTGAASNEQFF
CDR3nt: TGCGCCAGCAGTCGGCCGACAGGGGCCGCCAGCAATGAGCAGTTCTTC

abundance: once
len: 20
j_gene: TRBJ2-3
d_gene: TRBD1
v_gene: TRBV4-3
CDR3aa: CASSQDWTGGGGGARDTQYF
CDR3nt: TGCGCCAGCAGCCAAGATTGGACAGGGGGCGGCGGGGGCGCGCGGGATACGCAGTATTTT

abundance: .
len: 10
j_gene: TRBJ2-1
d_gene: .
v_gene: TRBV29-1
CDR3aa: CSVQGFEQFF
CDR3nt: TGCAGCGTTCAGGGTTTTGAGCAGTTCTTC

abundance: .
len: 13
j_gene: TRBJ2-5
d_gene: .
v_gene: TRBV7-7
CDR3aa: CASSPLRLETQYF
CDR3nt: TGTGCCAGCAGCCCACTCCGACTTGAGACCCAGTACTTC

abundance: .
len: 11
j_gene: TRBJ2-5
d_gene: TRBD1
v_gene: TRBV20-1
CDR3aa: CSAGQQETQYF
CDR3nt: TGCAGTGCGGGACAGCAAGAGACCCAGTACTTC

abundance: .
len: 14
j_gene: TRBJ1-1
d_gene: .
v_gene: TRBV6-5
CDR3aa: CASIVTRLITEAFF
CDR3nt: TGTGCCAGCATCGTTACCCGGTTGATCACTGAAGCTTTCTTT

abundance: .
len: 13
j_gene: TRBJ1-5
d_gene: .
v_gene: TRBV28
CDR3aa: CASRTGSYQPQHF
CDR3nt: TGTGCCAGCAGAACAGGGTCCTATCAGCCCCAGCATTTT

abundance: .
len: 16
j_gene: TRBJ1-3
d_gene: .
v_gene: TRBV4-3
CDR3aa: CASSQNLPGSGNTIYF
CDR3nt: TGCGCCAGCAGCCAAAACCTGCCCGGTAGTGGAAACACCATATATTTT

abundance: once
len: 13
j_gene: TRBJ1-5
d_gene: .
v_gene: TRBV7-2
CDR3aa: CASSLDRDQPQHF
CDR3nt: TGTGCCAGCAGCTTAGACCGAGATCAGCCCCAGCATTTT

abundance: .
len: 14
j_gene: TRBJ2-7
d_gene: TRBD1
v_gene: TRBV6-5
CDR3aa: CASRQTGQAYEQYF
CDR3nt: TGTGCCAGCAGGCAGACGGGACAGGCCTACGAGCAGTACTTC

abundance: .
len: 15
j_gene: TRBJ2-1
d_gene: TRBD2
v_gene: TRBV9
CDR3aa: CASSPASGIGNEQFF
CDR3nt: TGTGCCAGCAGCCCAGCCAGCGGGATCGGGAATGAGCAGTTCTTC

abundance: many
len: 14
j_gene: TRBJ2-7
d_gene: TRBD2
v_gene: TRBV9
CDR3aa: CASSVGGRGYEQYF
CDR3nt: TGTGCCAGCAGCGTAGGCGGGAGGGGCTACGAGCAGTACTTC

abundance: .
len: 11
j_gene: TRBJ2-5
d_gene: .
v_gene: TRBV10-3
CDR3aa: CAISESETQYF
CDR3nt: TGTGCCATCAGTGAAAGCGAGACCCAGTACTTC

abundance: .
len: 13
j_gene: TRBJ2-7
d_gene: .
v_gene: TRBV6-5
CDR3aa: CASSTRQYYEQYF
CDR3nt: TGTGCCAGCAGTACTCGACAGTACTACGAGCAGTACTTC

abundance: few
len: 13
j_gene: TRBJ1-1
d_gene: TRBD1
v_gene: TRBV6-2/TRBV6-3
CDR3aa: CASSRQGRTEAFF
CDR3nt: TGTGCCAGCAGTAGACAGGGGAGGACTGAAGCTTTCTTT

abundance: .
len: 16
j_gene: TRBJ1-2
d_gene: TRBD1
v_gene: TRBV29-1
CDR3aa: CSVAWRNSGTGGGYTF
CDR3nt: TGCAGCGTTGCCTGGCGCAATTCCGGGACAGGGGGTGGCTACACCTTC

abundance: .
len: 17
j_gene: TRBJ2-1
d_gene: TRBD2
v_gene: TRBV5-4
CDR3aa: CASSFGLASTSYNEQFF
CDR3nt: TGTGCCAGCAGCTTCGGACTAGCGAGCACCTCCTACAATGAGCAGTTCTTC

abundance: .
len: 14
j_gene: TRBJ2-7
d_gene: TRBD1
v_gene: TRBV28
CDR3aa: CASRSQGRSYEQYF
CDR3nt: TGTGCCAGCAGGTCACAGGGGCGCTCCTACGAGCAGTACTTC

abundance: .
len: 14
j_gene: TRBJ1-3
d_gene: .
v_gene: TRBV18
CDR3aa: CASSPSRSGNTIYF
CDR3nt: TGTGCCAGCTCACCATCGCGCTCTGGAAACACCATATATTTT

abundance: .
len: 18
j_gene: TRBJ2-2
d_gene: TRBD2
v_gene: TRBV7-2
CDR3aa: CASSGMGLAGGGTGELFF
CDR3nt: TGTGCCAGCAGCGGGATGGGACTAGCGGGAGGCGGGACCGGGGAGCTGTTTTTT

abundance: .
len: 12
j_gene: TRBJ1-5
d_gene: .
v_gene: TRBV12-3/TRBV12-4
CDR3aa: CASSFSVQPQHF
CDR3nt: TGTGCCAGCAGTTTCAGTGTCCAGCCCCAGCATTTT

abundance: .
len: 14
j_gene: TRBJ2-7
d_gene: .
v_gene: TRBV7-2
CDR3aa: CASSSRGPPYEQYF
CDR3nt: TGTGCCAGCAGCTCCAGAGGGCCACCCTACGAGCAGTACTTC

abundance: .
len: 15
j_gene: TRBJ2-3
d_gene: TRBD2
v_gene: TRBV30
CDR3aa: CAWESGLAGVDTQYF
CDR3nt: TGTGCCTGGGAGTCGGGACTAGCGGGAGTGGATACGCAGTATTTT

abundance: .
len: 14
j_gene: TRBJ1-1
d_gene: TRBD1
v_gene: TRBV7-9
CDR3aa: CASSPGTGNLGAFF
CDR3nt: TGTGCCAGCAGCCCCGGGACAGGGAACTTAGGCGCTTTCTTT

abundance: .
len: 10
j_gene: TRBJ1-3
d_gene: .
v_gene: TRBV2
CDR3aa: CASSRGTIYF
CDR3nt: TGTGCCAGCAGCCGGGGGACCATATATTTT

abundance: .
len: 14
j_gene: TRBJ1-5
d_gene: .
v_gene: TRBV4-1
CDR3aa: CASSQTAGNQPQHF
CDR3nt: TGCGCCAGCAGCCAAACTGCGGGCAATCAGCCCCAGCATTTT

abundance: .
len: 15
j_gene: TRBJ2-5
d_gene: TRBD1
v_gene: TRBV2
CDR3aa: CASSGKTGGGETQYF
CDR3nt: TGTGCCAGCAGTGGAAAAACAGGGGGCGGAGAGACCCAGTACTTC

abundance: few
len: 13
j_gene: TRBJ2-3
d_gene: .
v_gene: TRBV2
CDR3aa: CASRAGRTDTQYF
CDR3nt: TGTGCCAGCAGGGCGGGACGCACAGATACGCAGTATTTT

abundance: .
len: 15
j_gene: TRBJ1-2
d_gene: TRBD1
v_gene: TRBV4-1
CDR3aa: CASSHFTGQGRGYTF
CDR3nt: TGCGCCAGCAGCCACTTCACGGGACAGGGGAGAGGCTACACCTTC

abundance: .
len: 16
j_gene: TRBJ1-3
d_gene: .
v_gene: TRBV9
CDR3aa: CASSVGTPNSGNTIYF
CDR3nt: TGTGCCAGCAGCGTGGGGACTCCGAACTCTGGAAACACCATATATTTT

abundance: few
len: 14
j_gene: TRBJ1-5
d_gene: .
v_gene: TRBV28
CDR3aa: CASSLRVPNQPQHF
CDR3nt: TGTGCCAGCAGTTTGCGGGTCCCCAATCAGCCCCAGCATTTT

abundance: few
len: 18
j_gene: TRBJ2-1
d_gene: TRBD2
v_gene: TRBV7-8
CDR3aa: CASSLPGPSGGLGNEQFF
CDR3nt: TGTGCCAGCAGCTTGCCCGGGCCTAGCGGCGGACTCGGGAATGAGCAGTTCTTC